The source of this T cell receptor beta chain is a study of identical twins. This clonotype turned up a few times. TCRdb itself ran the 5' RACE reads through MiXCR, one entry per CDR3 protein. The table lists 1.5 million to 2 million distinct CDR3 sequences, under 35% of them singletons. This CDR3 has 17 residues. V lost 8 bases, J lost 0 bases, and 13 bases stayed unmatched. In germline, CDR1 is DFQATT, CDR2 SNEGSKA (reference sequence). The sample consisted of cord blood. The chain is built from TRBV20-1 and TRBJ2-3, with 11 bases that match TRBD2. This sequence originates from a newborn girl in good health. For the CDR3, the DNA is TGCAGTCTACGCCCTAGCGGGAGGCTCTCTAGCACAGATACGCAGTATTTT. This codes for CSLRPSGRLSSTDTQYF.